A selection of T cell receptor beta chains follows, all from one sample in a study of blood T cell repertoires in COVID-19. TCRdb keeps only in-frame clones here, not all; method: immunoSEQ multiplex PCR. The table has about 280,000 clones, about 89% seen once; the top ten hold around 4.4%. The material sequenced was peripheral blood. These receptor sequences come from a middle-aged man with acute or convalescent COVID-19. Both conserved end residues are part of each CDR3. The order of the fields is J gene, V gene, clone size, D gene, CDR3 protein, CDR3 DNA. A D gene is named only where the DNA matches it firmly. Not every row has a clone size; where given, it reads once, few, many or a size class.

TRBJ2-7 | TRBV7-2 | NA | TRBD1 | CASSRGGTGEGREYF | TGTGCCAGCAGCAGAGGGGGGACAGGCGAGGGTAGGGAGTACTTC
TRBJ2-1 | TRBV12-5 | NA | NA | CASGLVVSGTYNEQFF | TGTGCTAGTGGTTTGGTAGTTTCAGGCACGTACAATGAGCAGTTCTTC
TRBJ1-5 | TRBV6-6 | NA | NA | CASSYGAAQPQHF | TGTGCCAGCAGTTACGGGGCAGCCCAGCCCCAGCATTTT
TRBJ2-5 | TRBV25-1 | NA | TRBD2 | CASSEWVAGKETQYF | TGTGCCAGCAGTGAATGGGTAGCGGGGAAAGAGACCCAGTACTTC
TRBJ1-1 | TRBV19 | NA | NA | CASSIILGAEAFF | TGTGCCAGTAGTATTATTCTCGGAGCTGAAGCTTTCTTT
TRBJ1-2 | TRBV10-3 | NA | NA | CAISECSECGYTF | TGTGCCATCAGTGAGTGTAGCGAATGTGGCTACACCTTC
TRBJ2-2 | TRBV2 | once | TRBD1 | CASGDRDRVFF | TGTGCCAGCGGGGATAGGGACAGAGTCTTTTTT
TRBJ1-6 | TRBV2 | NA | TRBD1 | CASIFGTVDSYNSPLHF | TGTGCCAGCATTTTCGGGACAGTGGACTCCTATAATTCACCCCTCCACTTT
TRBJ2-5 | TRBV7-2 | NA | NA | CASSLGSVEETQYF | TGTGCCAGCAGCCTCGGGTCGGTAGAAGAGACCCAGTACTTC
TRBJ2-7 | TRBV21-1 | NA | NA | CASSNIQYEQYF | TGTGCCAGCAGCAATATTCAGTACGAGCAGTACTTC
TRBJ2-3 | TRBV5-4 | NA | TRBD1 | CASLETGGEGDTQYF | TGTGCCAGCCTCGAGACAGGGGGGGAAGGGGATACGCAGTATTTT
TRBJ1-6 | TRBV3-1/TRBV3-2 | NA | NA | CASSQSSNSPLHF | TGTGCCAGCAGCCAGTCAAGCAATTCACCCCTCCACTTT
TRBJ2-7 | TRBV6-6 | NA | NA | CATKGGGLGTDEQYF | TGTGCCACCAAGGGAGGTGGCTTAGGGACCGACGAGCAGTACTTC
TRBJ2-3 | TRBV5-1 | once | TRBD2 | CASSFKAGAAFNTQYF | TGCGCCAGCAGCTTCAAAGCGGGGGCCGCCTTCAATACGCAGTATTTT
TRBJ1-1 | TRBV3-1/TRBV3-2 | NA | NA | CASSQHRGNTEAFF | TGTGCCAGCAGCCAGCACCGGGGGAACACTGAAGCTTTCTTT
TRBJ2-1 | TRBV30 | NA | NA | CAWRGGSYNEQFF | TGTGCCTGGAGAGGAGGTAGCTACAATGAGCAGTTCTTC
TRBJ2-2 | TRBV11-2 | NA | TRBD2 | CASNGLAAGELFF | TGTGCCAGCAACGGACTAGCAGCCGGGGAGCTGTTTTTT
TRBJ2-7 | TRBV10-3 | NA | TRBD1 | CAISGAGQGYNEQYF | TGTGCCATCAGTGGGGCGGGACAGGGGTACAACGAGCAGTACTTC
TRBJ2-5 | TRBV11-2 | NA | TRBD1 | CASSLDWDRETQYF | TGTGCCAGCAGCTTAGATTGGGACAGGGAGACCCAGTACTTC
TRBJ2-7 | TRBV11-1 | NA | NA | CASSLDFSYEQYF | TGTGCCAGCAGCTTGGACTTTTCCTACGAGCAGTACTTC
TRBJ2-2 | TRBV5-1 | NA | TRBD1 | CASSPDRLRRTGELFF | TGCGCCAGCAGCCCGGACAGGCTAAGGAGAACCGGGGAGCTGTTTTTT
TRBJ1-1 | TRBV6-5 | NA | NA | CASREDSYTEAFF | TGTGCCAGCAGGGAGGACAGTTACACTGAAGCTTTCTTT